This T cell receptor beta chain was identified in a study of beta chain features in type 1 diabetes. Reverse transcription of all isolated RNA meant that expressed TCRB transcripts were sequenced. Measured with immunoSEQ multiplex PCR; TCRdb has only the in-frame clones, and not every one. The table records 850,000 to 900,000 clones, about a sixth of them present only once. This clone was seen more than once but under ten times. Germline V lookup: CDR1 MNHNS, CDR2 SASEGT. The CDR3 has 15 amino acids. V was shortened by 1 base and J by 2 bases, with 12 bases between the two germline ends. The chain links TRBV6-1 to TRBJ2-7; no definite D call. Sequencing was carried out using naive CD4+ T cells from blood. The sequence was obtained from a young woman in good health. CDR3 sequence reads: CASSEGWVGTYEQYF. In nucleotides, the CDR3 is TGTGCCAGCAGTGAAGGGTGGGTAGGGACCTACGAGCAGTACTTC.